The 8 T cell receptor beta chains reported below all come from one sample, sequenced in a study of blood T cells in healthy people across ages. A sample-barcoded 5' primer and a J-beta primer mix were used in a second PCR of roughly 6 to 11 cycles. TCRdb passed the 5' RACE reads through MiXCR, listing each CDR3 protein once. The repertoire holds 980,000 or so distinct CDR3 sequences, with under 50% as singletons. Sequencing was done on a sample of blood. Receptors were obtained from a young man in good health.

The V and J genes are TRBV7-2 and TRBJ2-7; 7 bases match TRBD1. Germline CDR1 reads SGHTA; CDR2 reads FQGNSA. V dropped 5 bases and J dropped 3; count of bases not matched to a gene: 7. This CDR3 spans 14 amino acids. CDR3 protein: CASSPSTGIYEQYF. CDR3 nucleotides: TGTGCCAGCAGCCCATCGACAGGGATCTACGAGCAGTACTTC.

The chain has TRBV25-1 and TRBJ2-1; 7 bases fit TRBD2. V shed 0 bases, J shed 6 bases, and the junction held 8 bases outside the gene matches. The CDR3 is made up of 16 amino acids. CDR1 and CDR2 from the germline V gene are MGHDK and SYGVNS. CDR3 sequence (DNA): TGTGCCAGCAGTGAATATTACGGCGGGGGTCGCAATGAGCAGTTCTTC. As protein: CASSEYYGGGRNEQFF.

The V and J genes are TRBV5-1 and TRBJ2-5; D possibly uses TRBD1 or TRBD2 (5 bases each). The CDR3 runs 13 residues. Trimming removed 3 bases at V and 11 bases at J, with 17 bases between. Germline V gene lookup returns CDR1 SGHRS and CDR2 YFSETQ. In nucleotides, the CDR3 is TGCGCCAGCAGCTGGGGGTGCGGAGATGAGCAGTACTTC. Amino acids: CASSWGCGDEQYF.

A single count supports this clonotype. This rearrangement joins TRBV5-1 to TRBJ1-5; D not certain. Per the germline V gene, CDR1 is SGHRS and CDR2 is YFSETQ. This CDR3 spans 15 amino acids. Trimming took 3 bases from V and 0 from J, leaving 10 bases between them. The CDR3 bases are TGCGCCAGCAGCTCTATGCCAGGTAGCAATCAGCCCCAGCATTTT. Amino acids: CASSSMPGSNQPQHF.

The chain has TRBV7-3 and TRBJ2-1; TRBD1 matches at 10 bases. Trimming at V came to 5 bases and at J to 2 bases, leaving 15 bases not matched to a gene. There are 19 residues in the CDR3. Germline V CDR1 and CDR2: SGHTA, FQGTGA. The CDR3 region is CASSPKGQGWTSTYNEQFF. The CDR3 DNA reads as TGTGCCAGCAGCCCAAAGGGACAGGGGTGGACCAGCACCTACAATGAGCAGTTCTTC.

This clonotype was seen a few times. The CDR3, as DNA: TGCGCCAGCAGCGATACTAGCGGGGGTTACAATGAGCAGTTCTTC. Its protein is CASSDTSGGYNEQFF. V and J are TRBV5-1 and TRBJ2-1; 11 bases fit TRBD2. Germline CDR1 is SGHRS and CDR2 is YFSETQ. The V and J ends lost 4 bases and 4 bases, in that order; junction bases with no gene match: 4. The CDR3 runs 15 residues.

This clonotype was detected a few times. The chain has TRBV6-5 and TRBJ2-1; 8 bases align to TRBD1. CDR1 and CDR2 from the germline V gene are MNHEY and SVGAGI. The CDR3 is made up of 16 amino acids. V lost 8 bases and J lost 4; bases outside the gene matches: 13. The CDR3 reads CASGTCRGRGYNEQFF. The DNA for the CDR3 is TGTGCCAGCGGGACCTGCAGGGGGCGAGGGTACAATGAGCAGTTCTTC.

The rearrangement links TRBV6-5 to TRBJ2-7; 8 nucleotides line up with TRBD2. CDR1 is MNHEY and CDR2 is SVGAGI in the germline V gene. V lost 0 bases to trimming and J lost 2 bases; unmatched junction nucleotides: 6. This CDR3 has 16 amino acids. The CDR3 sequence: CASSYSSGGETYEQYF. The CDR3 region has the DNA TGTGCCAGCAGTTACTCCAGCGGGGGCGAAACCTACGAGCAGTACTTC.